The table lists the clone carrying this T cell receptor beta chain with many counts. The sample is drawn from a study of blood T cells in healthy people across ages. Study-level background: Capturing about one barcoded beta molecule per two T cells was achieved by template switching.

V lost 5 bases, J lost 9 bases, and 8 bases lay in between. Germline loops: CDR1 SQVTM, CDR2 ANQGSEA. There are 10 residues in the CDR3. For the second PCR, which ran for about 6 to 12 cycles, a sample-barcoded 5' primer and a J-beta primer mix were used. All cDNA molecules were each tagged by a template-switch adaptor with 12 random nucleotides. TCRdb used MiXCR to reprocess the 5' RACE reads, holding one entry per CDR3 protein. The repertoire holds approximately 680,000 distinct CDR3 sequences, around 32% seen once, with just over 15% in the top ten. Isolation per sample recovered at least 7 million PBMCs.

This chain connects TRBV29-1 to TRBJ2-1; no reliable D call. This sequence originates from a woman older than 75 in good health. The material sequenced was blood. The CDR3 reads CSVWQGEQFF. CDR3 DNA: TGCAGCGTTTGGCAAGGTGAGCAGTTCTTC.